This TCR beta chain was identified during a study of blood T cell repertoires in COVID-19 (dated by TCRdb to 2018 to 2020). About the investigation overall: Samples from collaborators originated in the United States, Italy and Spain and spanned both the acute and convalescent phases of COVID-19. The prospective study material was composed of cDNA or gDNA derived from T cells, B-cell-depleted T cells, or PBMCs. Sample metadata almost always included a de-identified subject ID, COVID-19 status, age in years and sex. The dataset comprised deeply sampled blood TCRbeta repertoires from subjects exposed to, actively infected with, or recovered from COVID-19. Where available, HLA class I and class II types were taken from metadata supplied by the sample provider and were not determined by assay-based typing. The repertoires were made available in a free public database intended to serve as a resource for research on the immune response to SARS-CoV-2. Samples came from the ongoing ImmuneRACE study (first 160 participants) plus 1,254 subjects from 6 global collaborators. Study-wide findings and limitations: How much clinical and demographic metadata was included differed by source and by participant, and the metadata was provided uncurated.

The immunoSEQ Assay, a bias-controlled multiplex PCR, was used to amplify TCRbeta CDR3 regions from genomic DNA. In the paper's pipeline: Within the assay, amplification of reference gene primers was used to estimate how many nucleated cells each sample contained. Sequence reads were collapsed and filtered to measure the absolute abundance of every unique TCRbeta CDR3 rearrangement. Productive Simpson clonality was computed per sample as the square root of Simpson's diversity index over productive rearrangements. TCRdb took this table from immuneACCESS and kept in-frame rearrangements with V and J called. Such tables lack part of the clones; where checked against another copy, unresolved V genes explain under half of the gap, and the rest is unexplained. Clonal size and the V and J genes are those of that table, whereas D and trimming came from the DNA. The sample table lists about 200,000 clones, over 70% of them with a count of one. The ten largest clones represent 5.5% of the sample.

The collaborating institutions used their own protocols to collect whole blood in K2EDTA tubes. For TCRbeta analysis, collaborators shipped samples as frozen whole blood, isolated PBMCs, or DNA extracted from either of those sample types. CDR1 is given as SGHAT and CDR2 as FQNNGV, both from the germline V gene. V gives up 2 bases and J gives up 3 bases, and the segment between their germline ends measures 10 bases. Its CDR3 holds 14 amino acids, cysteine through phenylalanine. Just CDR3 DNA is preserved here, 42 bases in frame from base 1. On this clone itself: It has no known antigen specificity. No base quality information exists; no much larger clone differs at one position.

The sample was peripheral blood. This receptor was obtained from a woman between 65 and 79 years old with acute or convalescent COVID-19. The chain is assembled from TRBV11-2 and TRBJ1-1, with no confidently assigned D gene. In nucleotide form, the sequence is TGTGCCAGCAGCTTACTTTTGGGCTACACTGAAGCTTTCTTT. Its translation reads: CASSLLLGYTEAFF. Full variable domain (CDR3 extended with the reference TRBV11-2 and TRBJ1-1 proteins): EAGVAQSPRYKIIEKRQSVAFWCNPISGHATLYWYQQILGQGPKLLIQFQNNGVVDDSQLPKDRFSAERLKGVDSTLKIQPAKLEDSAVYLCASSLLLGYTEAFFGQGTRLTVV.